The source of this T cell receptor beta chain is a study of T cells after yellow fever vaccination. TCRdb re-called the 5' RACE reads with MiXCR, one entry per CDR3 protein. The repertoire includes about 320,000 distinct CDR3 sequences, roughly 10% of them detected once, and 3% to 3.5% sits in the top ten. The CDR3 has 14 amino acids. CDR1 DFQATT and CDR2 SNEGSKA come from the germline V gene (reference sequence). With V trimmed by 3 bases and J by 1 base, 2 bases remained unmatched. This clonotype originated in a young man who received the YFV17D yellow fever vaccine. The chain carries TRBV20-1 and TRBJ2-3; TRBD2 matches 9 bases. The sequences come from CD4+ T cells sorted from PBMCs, collected 45 days after the yellow fever booster vaccination. The CDR3 spells CSASASGGTDTQYF. CDR3 nucleotides: TGCAGTGCTAGTGCTAGCGGGGGCACAGATACGCAGTATTTT.